This passage covers 9 T cell receptor beta chains from one sample sequenced in a study of early T cells in non-severe SARS-CoV-2 infection. Via MiXCR, TCRdb re-called the 5' RACE reads, giving one row per CDR3 protein. The profile shows 70,000 to 75,000 distinct CDR3 sequences, 9% to 15% of them singletons. Sequencing used whole blood. Receptor source: an adult who was a healthcare worker with PCR-confirmed SARS-CoV-2 infection or an uninfected control (not recorded which).

The table lists this clonotype with many counts. The rearrangement uses TRBV27 and TRBJ2-3, with 10 nucleotides matching TRBD2. CDR1 and CDR2 from the germline V gene are MNHEY and SMNVEV (reference sequence). The CDR3 loop spans 20 amino acids. V lost 5 bases and J lost 2; bases outside the gene matches: 19. CDR3 nucleotides: TGTGCCAGCAGTGAAGGACTTAGCGGGAGGAGGGTGGTGGACACAGATACGCAGTATTTT. This codes for CASSEGLSGRRVVDTDTQYF.

This clonotype was counted a few times. The rearrangement links TRBV20-1 to TRBJ2-7; 11 bases fit TRBD1. The germline gives CDR1 DFQATT, CDR2 SNEGSKA (reference sequence). This CDR3 spans 16 amino acids. V dropped 0 bases and J dropped 3; count of bases not matched to a gene: 7. The CDR3 here is CSARDRRTGGSYEQYF. The CDR3, as DNA: TGCAGTGCTAGAGATCGAAGGACAGGGGGCAGCTACGAGCAGTACTTC.

This clonotype was recorded only once. The chain joins TRBV27 to TRBJ2-3, with D tentatively TRBD1 or TRBD2 (5 bases each). Germline V CDR1 and CDR2: MNHEY, SMNVEV (reference sequence). The ends were cut back, 8 bases at V and 8 bases at J, with 20 bases in the middle. The CDR3 is 14 amino acids. CDR3 sequence: CASSSPDWGSTQYF. CDR3 nucleotide sequence: TGTGCCAGCTCCTCTCCCGACTGGGGGAGTACGCAGTATTTT.

This clonotype was counted only a few times. This chain joins TRBV9 and TRBJ2-1, with D uncertain. CDR3 size: 15 residues. Trimming took 1 base from V and 3 from J, leaving 11 bases between them. Per the germline V gene, CDR1 is SGDLS and CDR2 is YYNGEE. CDR3 coding DNA: TGTGCCAGCAGCGTACGGGCAGAGAGCTACAATGAGCAGTTCTTC. It translates to CASSVRAESYNEQFF.

This clonotype was observed a handful of times. The chain is built from TRBV25-1 and TRBJ2-2; D perhaps matches TRBD2 (5 bases). Germline values: CDR1 MGHDK, CDR2 SYGVNS. The V gene lost 1 base and the J gene lost 7 bases, with 13 bases spanning the gap. The CDR3 is 15 amino acids. CDR3 sequence reads: CASSEWRTSIGELFF. The CDR3 region has the DNA TGTGCCAGCAGTGAATGGAGGACCTCCATCGGGGAGCTGTTTTTT.

The rearrangement uses TRBV2 and TRBJ2-7; D tentatively reads TRBD1 or TRBD2 (6 bases each). Germline CDR1 and CDR2: SNHLY and FYNNEI. The CDR3 extends over 12 amino acids. Trimming took 7 bases from V and 3 from J, leaving 10 bases between them. The CDR3 is CASTGGGYEQYF. In DNA, the CDR3 is TGTGCCAGCACCGGGGGCGGCTACGAGCAGTACTTC.

The chain has TRBV21-1 and TRBJ2-1; the listed D gene, TRBD1, was not tested against the DNA. TRBV21-1 is marked as a pseudogene. The CDR3 length is 16 residues. CDR3 region: CASSNPHGAGNNEQFF. CDR3 sequence (DNA): TGTGCCAGCAGCAACCCGCATGGGGCGGGAAACAATGAGCAGTTCTTC.

The chain has TRBV25-1 and TRBJ2-7; no clear D. This CDR3 has 11 amino acids. CDR1 and CDR2 from the germline V gene are MGHDK and SYGVNS. V lost 7 bases, J lost 6 bases, and 10 bases lay in between. Written as DNA, the CDR3 is TGTGCCAGCATAGGGCCCGGCGAGCAGTACTTC. Amino acids: CASIGPGEQYF.

As regards this clonotype: It may be a read error: a sequence one base away is much more abundant. The J gene is TRBJ2-1, the V gene TRBV5-5; possible D gene TRBD2, 6 bases. CDR3 size: 16 residues. V was cut by 6 bases and J by 4 bases, with 20 bases left in between. Germline CDR1 reads SGHKS; CDR2 reads YYEKEE (reference sequence). CDR3 in DNA: TGTGCCAGCATCTTCGACGCGGGACTTACGTACAATGAGCAGTTCTTC. It codes for CASIFDAGLTYNEQFF.